A selection of T cell receptor beta chains follows, all from one sample in a study of cytomegalovirus exposure and HLA in healthy donors. Data came from immunoSEQ multiplex PCR; TCRdb stores just in-frame clones and leaves some out. This table has over 50,000 clones, 87% appearing once. Material for sequencing was PBMCs. The receptors come from a man aged 18-30 years in good health and CMV-seronegative. CDR3s include the opening cysteine and the closing phenylalanine or tryptophan. The D gene is left open where the match is weak. Rows give clone size only sometimes, using once, few, many, or a class for an expanded clone.

cdr3_length	v_call	d_call	j_call	clone_size	cdr3_nt	cdr3_aa
13	TRBV30	NA	TRBJ1-1	few	TGTGCCTGGAGTCCTAGGCGGAACACTGAAGCTTTCTTT	CAWSPRRNTEAFF
15	TRBV4-1	NA	TRBJ1-4	few	TGCGCCAGCAGCCAACAGGGTAACGGTGGGGAAAAACTGTTTTTT	CASSQQGNGGEKLFF
15	TRBV6-4	NA	TRBJ1-6	NA	TGTGCCAGCAGCTACTCGGCCAGGAACAATTCACCCCTCCACTTT	CASSYSARNNSPLHF
16	TRBV14	TRBD1	TRBJ1-1	NA	TGTGCCAGCAGCCATATGACCGGGACAGGGAGTTCAGTAGCTTTCTTT	CASSHMTGTGSSVAFF
15	TRBV9	NA	TRBJ1-1	once	TGTGCCAGCAGCGTAGACGGGGGTTGGGACACTGAAGCTTTCTTT	CASSVDGGWDTEAFF
16	TRBV28	NA	TRBJ2-2	NA	TGTGCCAGCAGTTTAGGCCTCTTAACGAACACCGGGGAGCTGTTTTTT	CASSLGLLTNTGELFF
16	TRBV11-2	TRBD2	TRBJ2-2	NA	TGTGCCAGCATTCTGGTGGCGGGGGGGGCCGGTGGGGAGCTGTTTTTT	CASILVAGGAGGELFF
16	TRBV9	TRBD2	TRBJ2-7	NA	TGTGCCAGCAGCGTAGGCGGCCTAGCGGGAGACTACGAGCAGTACTTC	CASSVGGLAGDYEQYF
19	TRBV5-1	TRBD1	TRBJ2-7	NA	TGCGCCAGCAGCATCACCTCCGGGACAGGGCCTACTCTTTCCTACGAGCAGTACTTC	CASSITSGTGPTLSYEQYF
16	TRBV9	TRBD1	TRBJ1-6	once	TGTGCCAGCAGCCGCTCTTTCGGGACAGGGGGAGCACCCCTCCACTTT	CASSRSFGTGGAPLHF
15	TRBV5-1	TRBD2	TRBJ2-2	NA	TGCGCCAGCGACCCGGGGGGGGCGACCACCGGGGAGCTGTTTTTT	CASDPGGATTGELFF
15	TRBV4-2	NA	TRBJ2-3	NA	TGTGCCAGCAGCCAAGCGGGGGAGCGCACAGATACGCAGTATTTT	CASSQAGERTDTQYF
14	TRBV30	NA	TRBJ1-5	NA	TGTGCCTGGAGTGCCGGAGGGTCGGGTCAGCCCCAGCATTTT	CAWSAGGSGQPQHF
13	TRBV11-2	NA	TRBJ2-5	once	TGTGCCAGCAGCTTTACAGGCCCGGGGGCCCAGTACTTC	CASSFTGPGAQYF
16	TRBV5-1	NA	TRBJ1-4	NA	TGCGCCAGCAGCTCCGGGGGGAGGACCCCTAATGAAAAACTGTTTTTT	CASSSGGRTPNEKLFF
14	TRBV7-8	NA	TRBJ2-3	NA	TGTGCCAGCAGCTTAGATGACTACCCAGATACGCAGTATTTT	CASSLDDYPDTQYF
13	TRBV27	NA	TRBJ1-1	NA	TGTGCCAGCAGTTTCGGCAGGGCGGATGAAGCTTTCTTT	CASSFGRADEAFF
15	TRBV7-9	TRBD1	TRBJ2-2	NA	TGTGCCAGCAGCTTAGGGACAGGGTATCCCGGGGAGCTGTTTTTT	CASSLGTGYPGELFF
17	TRBV15	NA	TRBJ2-5	NA	TGTGCCACCAGCAGAGCCGATACAGGGACGTACCAAGAGACCCAGTACTTC	CATSRADTGTYQETQYF
14	TRBV5-8	NA	TRBJ1-2	NA	TGTGCCAGCAGCTTGGGCCAGGGGAACTATGGCTACACCTTC	CASSLGQGNYGYTF
15	TRBV18	NA	TRBJ2-2	NA	TGTGCCAGCTCACCTCAGGGTTTGGGCACCGGGGAGCTGTTTTTT	CASSPQGLGTGELFF
14	TRBV7-9	NA	TRBJ2-7	NA	TGTGCCAGCAGCCCGAGGCGAGCGGCCTACGAGCAGTACTTC	CASSPRRAAYEQYF
14	TRBV13	NA	TRBJ2-2	once	TGTGCCAGCAGCTTAGGGCTAGCTGCCGGGGAGCTGTTTTTT	CASSLGLAAGELFF
16	TRBV2	NA	TRBJ2-7	NA	TGTGCCAGCAACCCACGCGCGGGGACCCCGACGAGGGAGCAGTACTTC	CASNPRAGTPTREQYF
17	TRBV11-3	TRBD2	TRBJ2-1	NA	TGTGCCAGCAGCTCCCCCTTAGCGGGGAGCTCCTACAATGAGCAGTTCTTC	CASSSPLAGSSYNEQFF
17	TRBV4-1	NA	TRBJ2-3	NA	TGCGCCAGCAGCCAACCCGGGTCCTCCCCTAGCACAGATACGCAGTATTTT	CASSQPGSSPSTDTQYF
13	TRBV6-1	TRBD2	TRBJ2-7	NA	TGTGCCAGCGGGCCTAGCGGATCCTACGAGCAGTACTTC	CASGPSGSYEQYF
17	TRBV13	TRBD1	TRBJ2-5	few	TGTGCCAGCAGCTTAAGTCCCTTTGACAGGGGGCTGGAGACCCAGTACTTC	CASSLSPFDRGLETQYF
14	TRBV6-1	NA	TRBJ2-5	NA	TGTGCCAGCGTGGAGAACAACCTCCAAGAGACCCAGTACTTC	CASVENNLQETQYF
16	TRBV11-3	NA	TRBJ1-6	NA	TGTGCCAGCAGCTACCGTCGATCGGTTGATAATTCACCCCTCCACTTT	CASSYRRSVDNSPLHF
14	TRBV7-9	NA	TRBJ2-3	NA	TGTGCCAGCAGCCCGACGGACAGCGCAGATACGCAGTATTTT	CASSPTDSADTQYF
17	TRBV4-2	NA	TRBJ1-3	NA	TGTGCCAGCAGCCAAGATCATAGGGACTCCTCTGGAAACACCATATATTTT	CASSQDHRDSSGNTIYF
14	TRBV9	TRBD2	TRBJ2-7	NA	TGTGCCAGCAGCGTGGGGACTAACTCTTACGAGCAGTACTTC	CASSVGTNSYEQYF
14	TRBV19	TRBD1	TRBJ1-1	few	TGTGCCTCTAGAGGGGAGACAGGGTACACTGAAGCTTTCTTT	CASRGETGYTEAFF
13	TRBV27	NA	TRBJ2-7	NA	TGTGCCAGCAGTTTGGGGCGGACCTACGAGCAGTACTTC	CASSLGRTYEQYF
14	TRBV7-2	NA	TRBJ1-6	NA	TGTGCCAGCAGCTTCGATCACAGAGATTCACCCCTCCACTTT	CASSFDHRDSPLHF
15	TRBV30	TRBD2	TRBJ2-3	few	TGTGCCTGGAGTCAAGTGCGGGGGGTTTGGGGTACGCAGTATTTT	CAWSQVRGVWGTQYF
15	TRBV27	TRBD1	TRBJ1-1	NA	TGTGCCAGCAGTTCCCGACAGGGCAGGAACACTGAAGCTTTCTTT	CASSSRQGRNTEAFF
16	TRBV9	TRBD2	TRBJ2-3	few	TGTGCCAGCAGCCTAGACCGGGGGGGTTGGACAGATACGCAGTATTTT	CASSLDRGGWTDTQYF
15	TRBV11-3	NA	TRBJ2-7	NA	TGTGCCAGCAGCGCATCTGGCGGGGACCCCTACGAGCAGTACTTC	CASSASGGDPYEQYF
18	TRBV4-1	NA	TRBJ2-6	NA	TGCGCCAGCAGCCAAGTTATTGACAGTTTCTCTGGGGCCAACGTCCTGACTTTC	CASSQVIDSFSGANVLTF
15	TRBV4-1	NA	TRBJ1-2	NA	TGCGCCAGCAGCCAAGACGGAGAATTTTTCTATGGCTACACCTTC	CASSQDGEFFYGYTF
14	TRBV19	NA	TRBJ1-2	NA	TGTGCCAGTAGTATAGATCGGGGGTACTATGGCTACACCTTC	CASSIDRGYYGYTF
14	TRBV30	NA	TRBJ1-5	NA	TGTGCCTGGAGTGTAGGGGCAGGCGATCAGCCCCAGCATTTT	CAWSVGAGDQPQHF
15	TRBV7-9	TRBD2	TRBJ2-7	NA	TGTGCCAGCAGCCCCGAGGGCGGGGGGAGACTCGAGCAGTACTTC	CASSPEGGGRLEQYF
16	TRBV4-1	NA	TRBJ2-1	NA	TGCGCCAGCAGCCTTTATAGCGGAAGCTCCTACAATGAGCAGTTCTTC	CASSLYSGSSYNEQFF
14	TRBV11-3	NA	TRBJ2-7	NA	TGTGCCAGCAGCTCACGGACATCCACCTACGAGCAGTACTTC	CASSSRTSTYEQYF
14	TRBV4-2	NA	TRBJ2-2	NA	TGTGCCAGCACTCGGGGGAGAAACACCGGGGAGCTGTTTTTT	CASTRGRNTGELFF
16	TRBV4-1	NA	TRBJ1-5	NA	TGCGCCAGCAGCCAAAATTGGGAGTACGGCAATCAGCCCCAGCATTTT	CASSQNWEYGNQPQHF
15	TRBV7-9	TRBD1	TRBJ1-5	few	TGTGCCAGCAGCTTAGCGGGGCAGGGGGACCAGCCCCAGCATTTT	CASSLAGQGDQPQHF
15	TRBV28	NA	TRBJ2-1	NA	TGTGCCAGCAGTTACGACAGGAGCTCCTACAATGAGCAGTTCTTC	CASSYDRSSYNEQFF